The clone carrying this T cell receptor beta chain was recorded once. The data are from a study of blood T cell repertoires in COVID-19. This CDR3 comprises 14 residues. V dropped 5 bases and J dropped 0 bases, with 10 bases sitting between them. Per the germline V gene, CDR1 is SEHNR and CDR2 is FQNEAQ (reference sequence). Clones were read by immunoSEQ multiplex PCR, and TCRdb kept only the in-frame ones, dropping some. The sample has approximately 670,000 clones; more than 80% are singletons. Sequenced sample: peripheral blood. The V and J genes are TRBV7-9 and TRBJ1-1, with D perhaps matching TRBD1 (6 bases). The receptor comes from a woman aged 18-29 years with acute or convalescent COVID-19. The CDR3 spells CASSPDSLNTEAFF. Written as DNA, the CDR3 is TGTGCCAGCAGCCCGGACAGTTTGAACACTGAAGCTTTCTTT.